The 27 T cell receptor beta chains presented below share a single source sample, sequenced in a study of cytomegalovirus exposure and HLA in healthy donors. Produced via immunoSEQ multiplex PCR; TCRdb's table is partial and in-frame only. This sample yields about 400,000 clones, of which approximately 90% are seen a single time; approximately 0.8% belongs to the top ten. The sample comprised PBMCs. Every receptor here comes from a woman younger than 30 in good health and CMV-seronegative.

Only one count was recorded for this clone. This chain uses TRBV28 with TRBJ2-7, with 11 bases fitting TRBD2. Trimming cost V 6 bases and J 2 bases; bases outside gene matches: 6. This CDR3 region has 15 residues. Germline assignment: CDR1 MDHEN and CDR2 SYDVKM. The DNA of the CDR3 is TGTGCCAGCAGGTCCCTAGCGGGGGGCCCCTACGAGCAGTACTTC. It translates to CASRSLAGGPYEQYF.

The chain carries TRBV7-9 and TRBJ2-7; 7 bases agree with TRBD1. Germline V gene lookup returns CDR1 SEHNR and CDR2 FQNEAQ (reference sequence). The CDR3 is 14 residues long. Trimming cost V 4 bases and J 7 bases; bases outside gene matches: 10. The CDR3 spells CASSSPTGSREQYF. As DNA, the CDR3 is TGTGCCAGCAGCTCTCCGACAGGGTCGAGAGAGCAGTACTTC.

CDR3 in amino acids: CASSPDMNNEQFF. Here the CDR3 DNA reads TGCGCCAGCAGCCCGGACATGAACAATGAGCAGTTCTTC. The rearrangement joins TRBV5-1 to TRBJ2-1; D is possibly TRBD1 (5 bases). The CDR3 sequence is 13 residues long. The V end lost 4 bases, the J end lost 5 bases, and 10 bases lay between the germline ends. From germline, CDR1 is SGHRS and CDR2 YFSETQ. Combining the CDR3 with reference TRBV5-1 and TRBJ2-1 gives the whole variable domain KAGVTQTPRYLIKTRGQQVTLSCSPISGHRSVSWYQQTPGQGLQFLFEYFSETQRNKGNFPGRFSGRQFSNSRSEMNVSTLELGDSALYLCASSPDMNNEQFFGPGTRLTVL.

V is TRBV11-2 and J is TRBJ1-1, with 8 bases fitting TRBD1. J was trimmed by 5 bases and V by 4 bases; bases with no gene match: 6. Germline V CDR1 and CDR2: SGHAT, FQNNGV. The CDR3 consists of 14 residues. The CDR3 DNA reads TGTGCCAGCAGCTGGGGACAGGAAGAGACTGAAGCTTTCTTT. This codes for CASSWGQEETEAFF.

For the CDR3, the DNA is TGTGCCAGCAGTTGGGACAGGAACAATGAGCAGTTCTTC. The encoded protein is CASSWDRNNEQFF. The chain carries TRBV27 and TRBJ2-1; 8 nucleotides align to TRBD1. Germline CDR1 MNHEY, CDR2 SMNVEV (reference sequence). The CDR3 length is 13 residues. V dropped 4 bases and J dropped 5; count of bases not matched to a gene: 1.

The chain recombines TRBV5-4 with TRBJ2-1; 9 bases line up with TRBD2. The CDR3 length is 15 residues. Germline V gives CDR1 SGHNT, CDR2 YYREEE (reference sequence). V lost 2 bases to trimming and J lost 11 bases; unmatched junction nucleotides: 11. CDR3 nucleotides: TGTGCCAGCAGCTTAGCGGGGGGAGCGTCCCGAAAGCAGTTCTTC. Its translation is CASSLAGGASRKQFF.

The chain has TRBV14 and TRBJ2-6; TRBD2 might be the D (6 bases). CDR3 size: 18 residues. Germline loops: CDR1 SGHDN, CDR2 FVKESK. The V end was cut by 4 bases, the J end by 2 bases, with 18 bases between. The chain's CDR3 is CASSPFGGIGAGANVLTF. The CDR3 coding sequence is TGTGCCAGCAGCCCCTTTGGGGGGATCGGAGCTGGGGCCAACGTCCTGACTTTC.

The V gene is TRBV7-9, the J gene TRBJ2-7, with D maybe TRBD1 (5 bases). The CDR3 contains 16 residues. V was shortened by 0 bases and J by 1 base, with 13 bases between the two germline ends. Germline V gene lookup returns CDR1 SEHNR and CDR2 FQNEAQ (reference sequence). CDR3 region: CASSLAGGRGSYEQYF. The CDR3 DNA is TGTGCCAGCAGCTTAGCGGGTGGTAGGGGTTCCTACGAGCAGTACTTC. The variable domain in full, with the rest retrieved from reference TRBV7-9 and TRBJ2-7, is DTGVSQNPRHKITKRGQNVTFRCDPISEHNRLYWYRQTLGQGPEFLTYFQNEAQLEKSRLLSDRFSAERPKGSFSTLEIQRTEQGDSAMYLCASSLAGGRGSYEQYFGPGTRLTVT.

The chain combines TRBV5-6 with TRBJ2-3, with TRBD1 identical over 9 bases. This CDR3 has 14 amino acids. Germline V gene data show CDR1 as SGHDT and CDR2 as YYEEEE. The trim removed 5 bases at V and 3 bases at J, leaving 4 bases unmatched. The CDR3 sequence is CASSWDRATDTQYF. The CDR3 coding sequence is TGTGCCAGCAGTTGGGACAGGGCGACAGATACGCAGTATTTT. Variable domain in full (rest from reference TRBV5-6 and TRBJ2-3): DAGVTQSPTHLIKTRGQQVTLRCSPKSGHDTVSWYQQALGQGPQFIFQYYEEEERQRGNFPDRFSGHQFPNYSSELNVNALLLGDSALYLCASSWDRATDTQYFGPGTRLTVL.

The chain uses TRBV30 and TRBJ2-5; no clear D gene. The V end was cut by 0 bases, the J end by 5 bases, with 13 bases between. CDR1 and CDR2 (germline): GTSNPN, SVGIG (reference sequence). The CDR3 runs to 14 residues. CDR3 region: CAWSVGAGRETQYF. The CDR3, as DNA: TGTGCCTGGAGTGTTGGAGCCGGCCGGGAGACCCAGTACTTC.

The chain combines TRBV7-6 with TRBJ2-1, with D tentatively TRBD2 (5 bases). V dropped 9 bases and J dropped 8 bases, with 8 bases sitting between them. From germline, CDR1 is SGHVS and CDR2 FNYEAQ. CDR3 length equals 10 residues. CDR3 amino acids: CAREADEQFF. The CDR3 coding sequence is TGTGCCAGGGAGGCCGATGAGCAGTTCTTC.

CDR3 nucleotides: TGCGCCAGCAGCTCGGGGACAGGAGCCCAAGAGACCCAGTACTTC. Protein sequence: CASSSGTGAQETQYF. The chain recombines TRBV5-1 with TRBJ2-5; 8 bases fit TRBD1. V shed 3 bases, J shed 1 base, and the junction held 5 bases outside the gene matches. The CDR3 totals 15 residues. Per germline, CDR1 SGHRS and CDR2 YFSETQ.

The gene calls are TRBV4-1 and TRBJ2-2, with unresolved D. CDR1 is MGHRA, CDR2 YSYEKL, per germline. The V gene lost 0 bases and the J gene lost 7 bases, with 15 bases spanning the gap. CDR3 length: 16 amino acids. CDR3 sequence: CASSQDWAKLLGELFF. The CDR3 DNA is TGCGCCAGCAGCCAAGATTGGGCGAAACTGCTCGGGGAGCTGTTTTTT.

The chain carries TRBV7-8 and TRBJ1-1; D is unclear. This CDR3 has 13 amino acids. The V and J ends lost 3 bases and 10 bases respectively, with 15 bases between them. Per the germline V gene, CDR1 is SGHVS and CDR2 is FQNEAQ. In DNA, the CDR3 is TGTGCCAGCAGCTTCCGGGGAGCCCCGGGAGCTTTCTTT. Its protein is CASSFRGAPGAFF.

The chain uses TRBV5-4 and TRBJ1-3; TRBD1 might be the D (5 bases). The CDR3 is 16 amino acids. From germline, CDR1 is SGHNT and CDR2 YYREEE (reference sequence). V lost 4 bases to trimming and J lost 3 bases, with 17 bases between them. The CDR3 loop reads CASSRGQSRDGNTIYF. CDR3 bases: TGTGCCAGCAGCCGAGGACAAAGCCGAGATGGAAACACCATATATTTT.

In this sample, this clone turned up once. V gene TRBV5-4 combines with J gene TRBJ2-1; a weak D match, TRBD2 (5 bases). This CDR3 has 15 residues. The germline V gene has CDR1 SGHNT and CDR2 YYREEE (reference sequence). Trimming stripped 0 bases from V and 2 bases from J, with 9 bases between. CDR3 residues: CASSLAFGAYNEQFF. DNA of the CDR3: TGTGCCAGCAGCTTGGCCTTCGGGGCCTACAATGAGCAGTTCTTC.

V usage is TRBV6-1 and J usage is TRBJ2-7, with a weak D call TRBD2 (6 bases). Germline CDR1 is MNHNS and CDR2 is SASEGT. CDR3 length: 16 residues. V lost 2 bases and J lost 6, with 20 bases in between. The CDR3 is CASSETRDWPVSEQYF. The CDR3 nucleotides are TGTGCCAGCAGTGAAACCCGGGACTGGCCGGTGAGCGAGCAGTACTTC.

The rearrangement joins TRBV28 to TRBJ1-2; D gene ambiguous. The CDR3 is 12 amino acids. Germline V gene lookup returns CDR1 MDHEN and CDR2 SYDVKM. V lost 7 bases and J lost 3, with 9 bases in between. This CDR3 reads CASTPSHYGYTF. Here the CDR3 DNA reads TGTGCCAGCACCCCTAGCCACTATGGCTACACCTTC.

J is TRBJ2-1 and V is TRBV6-4, with TRBD2 identical over 8 bases. The CDR3 is 16 amino acids. The ends lost 2 bases at V and 9 bases at J; junction bases unmatched: 12. Germline V gene sequence: CDR1 MRHNA, CDR2 SNTAGT. The DNA of the CDR3 is TGTGCCAGCAGTGACGGGGTTAGCGGGGTCCCCGGTGAGCAGTTCTTC. It is translated as CASSDGVSGVPGEQFF.

Only one count was recorded for this clone. V and J are TRBV2 and TRBJ2-7; D ambiguous. Trimming removed 2 bases at V and 2 bases at J, with 4 bases between. The V gene's germline CDR1 is SNHLY and CDR2 FYNNEI. This CDR3 region has 12 residues. The CDR3 bases are TGTGCCAGCAGTGAACTAGCCTACGAGCAGTACTTC. Protein product: CASSELAYEQYF.

This clone was seen more than once but under ten times. The chain is built from TRBV19 and TRBJ2-7; D unresolved. CDR3 size: 13 residues. Between the trimmed V and J ends, which lost 3 bases and 2 bases, there was a span of 8 bases. CDR1 is LNHDA and CDR2 is SQIVND in the germline V gene (reference sequence). CDR3 region: CASSMGSTYEQYF. As DNA, the CDR3 is TGTGCCAGTAGTATGGGCAGTACCTACGAGCAGTACTTC.

V is TRBV9 and J is TRBJ2-2; a possible D gene is TRBD1 (5 bases). The germline V and J ends were trimmed by 3 bases and 5 bases, with 5 bases remaining between them. This CDR3 is 12 amino acids long. Germline CDR1 is SGDLS and CDR2 is YYNGEE. CDR3 protein: CASSAGTGELFF. The CDR3 bases are TGTGCCAGCAGCGCAGGGACCGGGGAGCTGTTTTTT.

This chain connects TRBV5-1 to TRBJ2-6; D may be TRBD2 (5 bases). Germline loops: CDR1 SGHRS, CDR2 YFSETQ. Between the trimmed V and J ends, which lost 5 bases and 1 base, there was a span of 16 bases. The CDR3 is 17 amino acids. CDR3 sequence reads: CASSRGKWQSGANVLTF. DNA of the CDR3: TGCGCCAGCAGTCGGGGAAAGTGGCAGTCTGGGGCCAACGTCCTGACTTTC.

The chain uses TRBV5-4 and TRBJ2-2; 8 nucleotides match TRBD1. Germline loops: CDR1 SGHNT, CDR2 YYREEE (reference sequence). The CDR3 contains 14 residues. The J segment lost 3 bases and the V segment lost 6 bases, leaving 4 bases of the junction unmatched. In DNA, the CDR3 is TGTGCCAGCACCCCGACAGGGGACACCGGGGAGCTGTTTTTT. It yields the protein CASTPTGDTGELFF.

This clone showed up just a few times. The V gene is TRBV18, the J gene TRBJ2-3; 7 bases match TRBD2. Germline CDR1 reads KGHSH; CDR2 reads LQKENI. The CDR3 consists of 15 residues. With V trimmed by 6 bases and J by 0 bases, 6 bases remained unmatched. This chain's CDR3 is CASSRDYLSTDTQYF. The CDR3 DNA follows: TGTGCCAGCTCGAGGGACTACCTGAGCACAGATACGCAGTATTTT.

This clone was observed once. The CDR3 sequence: CASSQLAGGPVKAYNEQFF. The CDR3, as DNA: TGTGCCAGCAGCCAACTAGCGGGAGGGCCGGTGAAAGCCTACAATGAGCAGTTCTTC. The V and J genes are TRBV4-2 and TRBJ2-1, with 12 bases that match TRBD2. The CDR3 runs to 19 residues. J gave up 2 bases and V 2 bases, and 10 bases lay outside the gene matches. Germline V lookup: CDR1 LGHNA, CDR2 YNFKEQ.

For the CDR3, the DNA is TGTGCCACCAGCAGGGAATCATCCGGGACAGGGAAGTATGGCTACACCTTC. Translated: CATSRESSGTGKYGYTF. J is TRBJ1-2 and V is TRBV15; the match to TRBD1 covers 9 bases. This CDR3 has 17 amino acids. The V segment lost 3 bases and the J segment 5 bases; nucleotides outside the gene matches: 13. CDR1 and CDR2 from the germline V gene are LNHNV and YYDKDF (reference sequence).